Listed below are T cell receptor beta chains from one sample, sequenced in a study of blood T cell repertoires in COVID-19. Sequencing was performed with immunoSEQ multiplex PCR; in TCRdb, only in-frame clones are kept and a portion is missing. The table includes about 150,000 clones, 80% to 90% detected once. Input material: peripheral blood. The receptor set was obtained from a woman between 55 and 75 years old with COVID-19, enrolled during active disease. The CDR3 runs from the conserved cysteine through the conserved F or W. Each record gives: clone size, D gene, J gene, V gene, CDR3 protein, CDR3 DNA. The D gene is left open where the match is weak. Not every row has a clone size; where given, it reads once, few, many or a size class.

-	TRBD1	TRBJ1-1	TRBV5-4	CASSLGYRGENTEAFF	TGTGCCAGCAGCTTGGGTTACAGGGGCGAGAACACTGAAGCTTTCTTT
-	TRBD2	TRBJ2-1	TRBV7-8	CASSSRTSGRARTGVQFF	TGTGCCAGCAGCTCCCGGACTAGCGGGAGGGCCCGGACGGGGGTGCAGTTCTTC
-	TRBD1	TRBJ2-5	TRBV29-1	CSVVSGTGGETQYF	TGCAGCGTTGTCTCCGGGACAGGGGGAGAGACCCAGTACTTC
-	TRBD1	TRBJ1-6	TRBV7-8	CASSPGQGRESPLHF	TGTGCCAGCAGCCCCGGACAGGGAAGAGAGTCACCCCTCCACTTT
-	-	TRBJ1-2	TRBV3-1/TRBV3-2	CASSDDRLLSYGYTF	TGTGCCAGCAGCGACGACAGGCTCCTCTCCTATGGCTACACCTTC
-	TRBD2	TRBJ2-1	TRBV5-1	CASSLGEGHLNEQFF	TGCGCCAGCAGCTTAGGGGAGGGCCACTTGAATGAGCAGTTCTTC
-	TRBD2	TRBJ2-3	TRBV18	CASSPPLAGMDTQYF	TGTGCCAGCTCACCTCCATTAGCGGGAATGGATACGCAGTATTTT
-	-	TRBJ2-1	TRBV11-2	CASSLDYRGEQFF	TGTGCCAGCAGCTTAGACTACCGGGGTGAGCAGTTCTTC
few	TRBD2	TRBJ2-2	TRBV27	CASRPWGGTRTGELFF	TGTGCCAGCAGGCCCTGGGGGGGAACGAGAACCGGGGAGCTGTTTTTT
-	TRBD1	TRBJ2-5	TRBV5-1	CASSLGDRVETQYF	TGCGCCAGCAGCTTGGGGGACAGGGTAGAGACCCAGTACTTC
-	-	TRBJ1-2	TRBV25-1	CASREQDYGYTF	TGTGCCAGCAGAGAGCAGGACTATGGCTACACCTTC
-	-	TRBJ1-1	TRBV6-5	CASSYTGGVNTEAFF	TGTGCCAGCAGTTACACCGGAGGGGTGAACACTGAAGCTTTCTTT
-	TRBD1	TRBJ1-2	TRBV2	CASSPGQGNYGYTF	TGTGCCAGCAGTCCGGGACAGGGTAACTATGGCTACACCTTC
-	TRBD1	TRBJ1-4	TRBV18	CASSPARGTTNEKLFF	TGTGCCAGCTCACCCGCCAGGGGGACCACTAATGAAAAACTGTTTTTT
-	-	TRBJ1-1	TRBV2	CASSEFIQGPPTNTEAFF	TGTGCCAGCAGTGAATTTATACAGGGACCCCCCACGAACACTGAAGCTTTCTTT
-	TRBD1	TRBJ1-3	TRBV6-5	CASSSGQARNTIYF	TGTGCCAGCAGTTCGGGACAGGCGAGAAACACCATATATTTT
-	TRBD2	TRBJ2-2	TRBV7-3	CASSPLAGYNTGELFF	TGTGCCAGCAGCCCCCTAGCGGGGTACAACACCGGGGAGCTGTTTTTT
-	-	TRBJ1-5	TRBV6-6	CAAGEYSNQPQHF	TGTGCCGCGGGGGAGTATAGCAATCAGCCCCAGCATTTT
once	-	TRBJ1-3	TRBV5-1	CASSLVQGSGNTIYF	TGCGCCAGCAGCTTGGTACAGGGCTCTGGAAACACCATATATTTT
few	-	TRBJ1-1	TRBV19	CASKLGVYAEAFF	TGTGCCAGTAAGTTAGGGGTTTACGCTGAAGCTTTCTTT